This T cell receptor (beta chain) was sequenced for a study of human thymus T cells. Of note for this clone: What it binds is unknown.

The CDR3 has 13 amino acids. Germline CDR1 and CDR2: SGHRS and YFSETQ. Deletions cut 2 bases from V and 2 bases from J, with 7 bases between. Samples came from healthy Finnish infants during open corrective cardiac surgery. The table came from immunoSEQ multiplex PCR; TCRdb's copy has only in-frame clones and leaves some out. This sample has tens of thousands of clones, with 94% found just once. Findings and limits, study-wide: Use of V and J genes seemed skewed within the thymic and blood repertoires.

This sequence joins TRBV5-1 and TRBJ2-5, with D unresolved. The clonotype originates from a boy in the first two years of life with a congenital heart defect but otherwise immunologically healthy. The sample comprised blood. The CDR3 nucleotides read TGCGCCAGCAGCTTCCCAGGTCAAGAGACCCAGTACTTC. It yields the protein CASSFPGQETQYF.